This paragraph reports one T cell receptor beta chain. This entry belongs to a study of blood T cell repertoires in COVID-19. Using immunoSEQ multiplex PCR, the repertoire was profiled, and TCRdb retains in-frame clones only, with some absent. Of around 170,000 clones in the sample, about four fifths were seen once. Per the germline V gene, CDR1 is MNHEY and CDR2 is SMNVEV (reference sequence). This CDR3 has 15 residues. V trimming: 5 bases; J trimming: 6 bases; junction bases outside the gene matches: 7. The chain recombines TRBV27 with TRBJ2-1; TRBD2 matches 10 bases. Sequencing used peripheral blood. The sequence was collected from a woman aged 40 to 50 with acute or convalescent COVID-19. Here the CDR3 DNA reads TGTGCCAGCAGTACCTCCCTAGCGGGAGCCAATGAGCAGTTCTTC. Amino acids: CASSTSLAGANEQFF.